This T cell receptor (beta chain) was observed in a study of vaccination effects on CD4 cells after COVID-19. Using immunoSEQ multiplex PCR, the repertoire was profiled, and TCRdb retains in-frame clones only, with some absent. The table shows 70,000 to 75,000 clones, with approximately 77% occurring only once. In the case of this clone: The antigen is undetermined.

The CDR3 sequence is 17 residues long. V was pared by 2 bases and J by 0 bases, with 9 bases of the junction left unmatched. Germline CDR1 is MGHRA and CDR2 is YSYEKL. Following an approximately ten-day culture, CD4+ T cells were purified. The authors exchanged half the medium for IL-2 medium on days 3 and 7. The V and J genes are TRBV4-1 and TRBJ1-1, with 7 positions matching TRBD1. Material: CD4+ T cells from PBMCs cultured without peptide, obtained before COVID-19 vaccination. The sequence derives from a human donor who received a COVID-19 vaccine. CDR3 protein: CASSQKGRGGMNTEAFF. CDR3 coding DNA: TGCGCCAGCAGCCAAAAGGGCAGGGGGGGTATGAACACTGAAGCTTTCTTT.